The 30 T cell receptor beta chains below were found in one sample sequenced in a study of shared clonotypes between healthy human individuals. TCRdb's copy holds only in-frame clones and misses some; the assay was immunoSEQ multiplex PCR. The sample gives more than 1.2 million clones, around 98.5% of which show up once; around 0.38% is in the top ten. Material for sequencing was naive CD4+ T cells sorted from blood. Stated subset: CD45RA+ positively selected. The receptors originated from a young man in good health.

As concerns this clone: The sample carries other DNA sequences with the same CDR3. The V call is TRBV7-2, the J call TRBJ1-5; 7 positions agree with TRBD1. CDR1 is SGHTA and CDR2 is FQGNSA in the germline V gene. CDR3 length equals 14 residues. Trimming at V came to 5 bases and at J to 5 bases, leaving 6 bases not matched to a gene. The CDR3 loop reads CASSLRQGDQPQHF. The CDR3 DNA is TGTGCCAGCAGCCTAAGACAGGGAGATCAGCCCCAGCATTTT.

The chain joins TRBV10-3 to TRBJ1-4; 7 bases line up with TRBD1. The CDR3 runs 14 residues. Germline V CDR1 and CDR2: ENHRY, SYGVKD. After removal of 0 bases from V and 7 bases from J, the junction contained 2 bases not matched to a gene. The CDR3 DNA sequence: TGTGCCATCAGTGAGTCAGGGGGCGTTGAAAAACTGTTTTTT. This gives the protein CAISESGGVEKLFF.

The chain couples TRBV5-5 to TRBJ2-7, with D maybe TRBD1 (5 bases). This CDR3 is 15 amino acids long. V was clipped by 3 bases and J by 2 bases, with 15 bases between them. Germline-derived CDR1 and CDR2 are SGHKS and YYEKEE (reference sequence). The CDR3 DNA follows: TGTGCCAGCAGCTGGCTGGGGCAGGGCACCTACGAGCAGTACTTC. Translation gives CASSWLGQGTYEQYF.

The CDR3 reads CASSVSRGLTSTDTQYF. CDR3 bases: TGCGCCAGCAGCGTCTCCCGAGGACTAACTAGCACAGATACGCAGTATTTT. This rearrangement joins TRBV5-1 to TRBJ2-3; tentative D call: TRBD2 (6 bases). The CDR3 is 17 amino acids. V lost 4 bases and J lost 0, with 18 bases in between. The germline CDR1 and CDR2 sequences are SGHRS and YFSETQ.

Comments on this clone: This specimen includes other DNA sequences encoding the same CDR3. The chain has TRBV5-1 and TRBJ2-1, with TRBD2 matching over 12 bases. Trimming took 3 bases from V and 4 from J; bases not matched to a gene: 2. Germline assignment: CDR1 SGHRS and CDR2 YFSETQ. The CDR3 runs 15 residues. The CDR3 region has the DNA TGCGCCAGCAGCTCGACTAGCGGGAGTTACAATGAGCAGTTCTTC. This encodes CASSSTSGSYNEQFF.

The chain employs TRBV30 and TRBJ2-7; no clear D gene. CDR1 and CDR2 (germline): GTSNPN, SVGIG (reference sequence). The CDR3 totals 13 residues. V was cut by 1 base and J by 0 bases, with 7 bases left in between. Written as DNA, the CDR3 is TGTGCCTGGAGTGGCACTATCTCCTACGAGCAGTACTTC. Amino acid sequence: CAWSGTISYEQYF.

This CDR3 reads CASSIKRGNTDTQYF. For the CDR3, the DNA is TGTGCCAGTAGTATCAAGCGGGGAAATACAGATACGCAGTATTTT. The chain uses TRBV19 and TRBJ2-3, with TRBD2 matching over 7 bases. V shed 3 bases, J shed 3 bases, and the junction held 6 bases outside the gene matches. Germline values: CDR1 LNHDA, CDR2 SQIVND (reference sequence). The CDR3 is 15 residues long. The variable domain in full, with the rest retrieved from reference TRBV19 and TRBJ2-3, is DGGITQSPKYLFRKEGQNVTLSCEQNLNHDAMYWYRQDPGQGLRLIYYSQIVNDFQKGDIAEGYSVSREKKESFPLTVTSAQKNPTAFYLCASSIKRGNTDTQYFGPGTRLTVL.

This chain joins TRBV10-3 and TRBJ2-7; TRBD2 might be the D (5 bases). Germline V gene lookup returns CDR1 ENHRY and CDR2 SYGVKD. There are 14 residues in the CDR3. V lost 0 bases and J lost 0, with 6 bases in between. The CDR3 region is CAISESADSYEQYF. In nucleotides, the CDR3 is TGTGCCATCAGTGAGTCAGCGGACTCCTACGAGCAGTACTTC.

J is TRBJ2-5 and V is TRBV28; TRBD2 is a possible D gene (7 bases). The V end lost 5 bases, the J end lost 2 bases, and 12 bases lay between the germline ends. CDR3 size: 14 residues. Germline V gene lookup returns CDR1 MDHEN and CDR2 SYDVKM. Written as DNA, the CDR3 is TGTGCCAGCAGTCCGGGGGGCAAACAAGAGACCCAGTACTTC. This sequence encodes CASSPGGKQETQYF.

Of note for this clone: This specimen includes other DNA sequences encoding the same CDR3. This chain joins TRBV18 and TRBJ2-7; 9 positions match TRBD1. The CDR3 has 15 residues. V was pared by 3 bases and J by 2 bases, with 5 bases of the junction left unmatched. Germline CDR1 reads KGHSH; CDR2 reads LQKENI. DNA for the CDR3: TGTGCCAGCTCACCTAGGACAGGGGACCCCTACGAGCAGTACTTC. Translating it yields CASSPRTGDPYEQYF.

The V call is TRBV2, the J call TRBJ1-2; D is unresolved. The CDR3 runs 13 residues. Between the trimmed V and J ends, which lost 6 bases and 6 bases, there was a span of 14 bases. Germline lookup yields CDR1 SNHLY and CDR2 FYNNEI. CDR3 sequence: CASSARSSDGYTF. In DNA form, the CDR3 reads TGTGCCAGCAGCGCGAGATCGTCTGATGGCTACACCTTC. The complete variable domain, with remaining parts taken from reference TRBV2 and TRBJ1-2, reads EPEVTQTPSHQVTQMGQEVILRCVPISNHLYFYWYRQILGQKVEFLVSFYNNEISEKSEIFDDQFSVERPDGSNFTLKIRSTKLEDSAMYFCASSARSSDGYTFGSGTRLTVV.

The chain carries TRBV2 and TRBJ2-7; possibly TRBD1 for D (5 bases). Germline CDR1 SNHLY, CDR2 FYNNEI. The CDR3 sequence is 15 residues long. The V end was cut by 6 bases, the J end by 2 bases, with 17 bases between. The CDR3 loop reads CASRSDSPLAYEQYF. CDR3 bases: TGTGCCAGCAGATCCGACAGTCCTTTAGCCTACGAGCAGTACTTC. Together with reference TRBV2 and TRBJ2-7, the CDR3 gives the full variable domain: EPEVTQTPSHQVTQMGQEVILRCVPISNHLYFYWYRQILGQKVEFLVSFYNNEISEKSEIFDDQFSVERPDGSNFTLKIRSTKLEDSAMYFCASRSDSPLAYEQYFGPGTRLTVT.

CDR3 coding DNA: TGTGCCAGTAGTACCCACACTCCCAGACAGAGATACAATGAGCAGTTCTTC. Its translation: CASSTHTPRQRYNEQFF. This chain joins TRBV19 and TRBJ2-1; D possibly corresponds to TRBD1 (5 bases). CDR1 and CDR2 from the germline V gene are LNHDA and SQIVND (reference sequence). The CDR3 runs 17 residues. Trimming stripped 4 bases from V and 4 bases from J, with 20 bases between.

Of note for this clone: Other nucleotide sequences from this sample produce the same CDR3. V gene TRBV6-5 combines with J gene TRBJ2-7, with TRBD2 matching over 10 bases. With 0 bases clipped from V and 7 bases from J, the junction kept 6 bases outside the gene matches. The CDR3 sequence is 15 residues long. Germline assignment: CDR1 MNHEY and CDR2 SVGAGI. The CDR3, as DNA: TGTGCCAGCAGTTACTCGCTAGCGGGAGTGTATGAGCAGTACTTC. Translation gives CASSYSLAGVYEQYF.

The CDR3 DNA follows: TGTGCCTGGAGCCATCTTCGTCCGGTGGTGAACACTGAAGCTTTCTTT. Translation: CAWSHLRPVVNTEAFF. The rearrangement joins TRBV30 to TRBJ1-1, with D unresolved. CDR3 length equals 16 residues. Looked up from germline, CDR1 is GTSNPN and CDR2 is SVGIG (reference sequence). Trimming took 3 bases from V and 0 from J, leaving 17 bases between them.

The CDR3 sequence is CASSVRTSGSGADTQYF. DNA for the CDR3: TGTGCCAGCAGCGTGAGGACTAGCGGGAGTGGGGCAGATACGCAGTATTTT. The chain employs TRBV9 and TRBJ2-3, with 13 nucleotides matching TRBD2. Germline CDR1 and CDR2: SGDLS and YYNGEE. The CDR3 has 17 amino acids. Germline trimming cut 2 bases from V and 4 bases from J; bases unmatched to any gene: 7. Combining the CDR3 with reference TRBV9 and TRBJ2-3 gives the whole variable domain DSGVTQTPKHLITATGQRVTLRCSPRSGDLSVYWYQQSLDQGLQFLIQYYNGEERAKGNILERFSAQQFPDLHSELNLSSLELGDSALYFCASSVRTSGSGADTQYFGPGTRLTVL.

The chain carries TRBV29-1 and TRBJ1-1; TRBD1 might be the D (5 bases). With 5 bases removed from V and 7 bases from J, the gap between germline ends came to 23 bases. CDR1 and CDR2 from the germline V gene are SQVTM and ANQGSEA. The CDR3 has 15 residues. The CDR3 loop reads CSVISQGTALNEAFF. As DNA, the CDR3 is TGCAGCGTTATTTCGCAGGGCACCGCCCTTAATGAAGCTTTCTTT.

The gene calls are TRBV5-5 and TRBJ2-7, with D possibly TRBD2 on 5 matching bases. Germline CDR1 SGHKS, CDR2 YYEKEE (reference sequence). This CDR3 contains 15 residues. The V and J ends lost 0 bases and 0 bases respectively, with 10 bases between them. The CDR3 loop reads CASSLAGYPSYEQYF. For the CDR3, the DNA is TGTGCCAGCAGCTTGGCGGGATATCCCTCCTACGAGCAGTACTTC.

This chain links TRBV28 with TRBJ2-5; 11 bases are a match to TRBD2. Looked up from germline, CDR1 is MDHEN and CDR2 is SYDVKM. V shed 6 bases and J 2 bases; nucleotides not matched to a gene: 5. The CDR3 is 15 residues long. The CDR3 spells CASRTSGRVQETQYF. The CDR3 DNA reads as TGTGCCAGCAGAACTAGCGGGAGAGTTCAAGAGACCCAGTACTTC.

This chain links TRBV7-2 with TRBJ2-1; 12 bases fit TRBD2. This CDR3 is built from 16 residues. Germline CDR1 SGHTA, CDR2 FQGNSA. Trimming removed 5 bases from V and 4 bases from J; junction bases left unmatched: 6. In DNA, the CDR3 is TGTGCCAGCAGCCCTAGCGGGAGGGCCATGTACAATGAGCAGTTCTTC. It encodes CASSPSGRAMYNEQFF. The full variable domain, rest sourced from reference TRBV7-2 and TRBJ2-1, is GAGVSQSPSNKVTEKGKDVELRCDPISGHTALYWYRQSLGQGLEFLIYFQGNSAPDKSGLPSDRFSAERTGGSVSTLTIQRTQQEDSAVYLCASSPSGRAMYNEQFFGPGTRLTVL.

This chain uses TRBV5-5 with TRBJ2-5; D gene ambiguous. The V end was cut by 6 bases, the J end by 3 bases, with 6 bases between. CDR3 length: 11 amino acids. Germline V gene data show CDR1 as SGHKS and CDR2 as YYEKEE (reference sequence). In nucleotides, the CDR3 is TGTGCCAGCATAACCGAAGAGACCCAGTACTTC. It is translated as CASITEETQYF. The complete variable domain, with remaining parts taken from reference TRBV5-5 and TRBJ2-5, reads DAGVTQSPTHLIKTRGQQVTLRCSPISGHKSVSWYQQVLGQGPQFIFQYYEKEERGRGNFPDRFSARQFPNYSSELNVNALLLGDSALYLCASITEETQYFGPGTRLLVL.

CDR3 amino acids: CASSFSGQNTGELFF. The DNA for the CDR3 is TGCGCCAGCAGCTTCTCTGGACAAAACACCGGGGAGCTGTTTTTT. This chain links TRBV5-1 with TRBJ2-2; D is possibly TRBD1 (5 bases). The length of the CDR3 is 15 residues. The germline gives CDR1 SGHRS, CDR2 YFSETQ. The ends were cut back, 2 bases at V and 2 bases at J, with 10 bases in the middle.

This chain joins TRBV11-2 and TRBJ2-3; D possibly matches TRBD1 or TRBD2 (6 bases each). The CDR3 has 15 residues. Per the germline V gene, CDR1 is SGHAT and CDR2 is FQNNGV. V lost 5 bases and J 1 base, leaving 13 bases between the germline ends. The CDR3 DNA reads TGTGCCAGCAGCGAAGAAAGGGGGGGCACAGATACGCAGTATTTT. The encoded protein is CASSEERGGTDTQYF. The full variable domain, in which reference TRBV11-2 and TRBJ2-3 provide the parts outside the CDR3, is EAGVAQSPRYKIIEKRQSVAFWCNPISGHATLYWYQQILGQGPKLLIQFQNNGVVDDSQLPKDRFSAERLKGVDSTLKIQPAKLEDSAVYLCASSEERGGTDTQYFGPGTRLTVL.

This rearrangement joins TRBV19 to TRBJ2-2, with D perhaps assigned TRBD1 or TRBD2 (5 bases each). This CDR3 spans 14 amino acids. Germline assignment: CDR1 LNHDA and CDR2 SQIVND (reference sequence). Trimming shortened V by 3 bases and J by 3 bases, and 8 bases separated the two germline ends. In DNA form, the CDR3 reads TGTGCCAGTAGTATCCCGGGACACACCGGGGAGCTGTTTTTT. Residues: CASSIPGHTGELFF. Full variable domain (remainder filled in from reference TRBV19 and TRBJ2-2): DGGITQSPKYLFRKEGQNVTLSCEQNLNHDAMYWYRQDPGQGLRLIYYSQIVNDFQKGDIAEGYSVSREKKESFPLTVTSAQKNPTAFYLCASSIPGHTGELFFGEGSRLTVL.

This sequence joins TRBV10-2 and TRBJ2-7; 8 nucleotides line up with TRBD1. This CDR3 has 14 residues. In germline, CDR1 is WSHSY, CDR2 SAAADI. V shed 6 bases and J 5 bases; nucleotides not matched to a gene: 9. CDR3 in amino acids: CASSNTGGLNEQYF. For the CDR3, the DNA is TGCGCCAGCAGCAACACAGGGGGTTTAAACGAGCAGTACTTC.

V is TRBV7-9 and J is TRBJ2-1, with 8 bases fitting TRBD2. Per the germline V gene, CDR1 is SEHNR and CDR2 is FQNEAQ (reference sequence). CDR3 size: 16 residues. V lost 5 bases and J lost 6; bases outside the gene matches: 12. CDR3 in amino acids: CASSVPVGTRGNEQFF. In DNA, the CDR3 is TGTGCCAGCAGCGTCCCTGTTGGGACTAGGGGCAATGAGCAGTTCTTC.

V and J are TRBV25-1 and TRBJ1-3; no clear D gene. Germline values: CDR1 MGHDK, CDR2 SYGVNS. The CDR3 is 16 amino acids. V lost 1 base, J lost 2 bases, and 12 bases lay in between. The CDR3 DNA reads as TGTGCCAGCAGTGAATCCGGCGGGGTTACTGGAAACACCATATATTTT. This encodes CASSESGGVTGNTIYF.

The chain links TRBV11-3 to TRBJ2-1; D unresolved. This CDR3 spans 13 amino acids. V was clipped by 0 bases and J by 10 bases, with 10 bases between them. The germline V gene has CDR1 SGHNT and CDR2 YENEEA. CDR3 coding DNA: TGTGCCAGCAGCTTAGATCTCGATCGGGAGCAGTTCTTC. It encodes CASSLDLDREQFF.

The rearrangement links TRBV5-1 to TRBJ2-3; 8 nucleotides align to TRBD1. Germline trimming cut 3 bases from V and 4 bases from J; bases unmatched to any gene: 7. This CDR3 has 15 amino acids. Germline V gives CDR1 SGHRS, CDR2 YFSETQ. The CDR3 DNA follows: TGCGCCAGCAGCTGGACGGGACAGGTACCAGATACGCAGTATTTT. It encodes CASSWTGQVPDTQYF.

The chain uses TRBV5-1 and TRBJ2-5; 7 nucleotides match TRBD1. Germline values: CDR1 SGHRS, CDR2 YFSETQ. This CDR3 is 19 amino acids long. V lost 2 bases to trimming and J lost 4 bases; unmatched junction nucleotides: 20. The DNA of the CDR3 is TGCGCCAGCAGCTTCCCGACAGGGAAAAATCTTGGACCAAGAGAGACCCAGTACTTC. Its protein product is CASSFPTGKNLGPRETQYF.